This passage covers 16 T cell receptor beta chains from one sample sequenced in a study of T cell responses to AZD1222 COVID-19 vaccine. Only in-frame clones appear in the TCRdb table, and some are missing; sequencing was by immunoSEQ multiplex PCR. The sample lists some 280,000 clones; around 93% were seen once. This sample comprised peripheral blood, obtained 28 days after the second AZD1222 dose. The receptor source for this set is an adult who received the AZD1222 COVID-19 vaccine.

V usage is TRBV19 and J usage is TRBJ2-5; tentatively, D is TRBD1 (5 bases). V lost 6 bases and J 2 bases, leaving 13 bases between the germline ends. Germline-derived CDR1 and CDR2 are LNHDA and SQIVND (reference sequence). The CDR3 is 14 residues long. The CDR3 coding sequence is TGTGCCAGTAGCACAGGTTATGAACAAGAGACCCAGTACTTC. Its protein product is CASSTGYEQETQYF.

The sample holds one count of this clone. This chain joins TRBV28 and TRBJ2-7; D not certain. CDR1 is MDHEN and CDR2 is SYDVKM in the germline V gene. CDR3 length: 13 residues. The ends were cut back, 10 bases at V and 5 bases at J, with 18 bases in the middle. CDR3 sequence: CATYFRLPDEQYF. In nucleotides, the CDR3 is TGTGCCACGTACTTTAGGTTGCCCGACGAGCAGTACTTC.

This clone showed up just a few times. This chain joins TRBV7-8 and TRBJ1-2; D call uncertain. Germline V gene data show CDR1 as SGHVS and CDR2 as FQNEAQ. This CDR3 is built from 13 residues. V gave up 3 bases and J gave up 0 bases, with 5 bases separating them. CDR3 coding DNA: TGTGCCAGCAGCTTCCTGGCTAACTATGGCTACACCTTC. This gives the protein CASSFLANYGYTF.

The V and J genes are TRBV3-1 (or the pseudogene TRBV3-2) and TRBJ2-1; the match to TRBD2 covers 9 bases. There are 19 residues in the CDR3. With V trimmed by 0 bases and J by 4 bases, 13 bases remained unmatched. The germline V gene has CDR1 LGHDT and CDR2 YNNKEL (reference sequence). This CDR3 reads CASSQDGRSGGLPYNEQFF. In DNA form, the CDR3 reads TGTGCCAGCAGCCAAGATGGAAGAAGCGGGGGGCTACCATACAATGAGCAGTTCTTC.

The gene calls are TRBV11-2 and TRBJ1-6; the D gene is possibly TRBD1 (5 bases). CDR3 length: 15 residues. The V end was cut by 1 base, the J end by 7 bases, with 11 bases between. Germline CDR1 and CDR2: SGHAT and FQNNGV. The CDR3, as DNA: TGTGCCAGCAGCTTAGCCCCAGGGACCAATTCACCCCTCCACTTT. Its protein product is CASSLAPGTNSPLHF.

This chain links TRBV7-2 with TRBJ2-7; D remains ambiguous. Trimming pared 4 bases from V and 4 bases from J, leaving 11 bases between. This CDR3 has 13 residues. Germline CDR1 SGHTA, CDR2 FQGNSA. CDR3 amino acids: CASSWPSRYEQYF. The CDR3 DNA reads as TGTGCCAGCAGCTGGCCTTCGAGGTACGAGCAGTACTTC.

The chain recombines TRBV3-1 (or the pseudogene TRBV3-2) with TRBJ1-2, with D possibly TRBD1 on 6 matching bases. The CDR3 runs to 12 residues. Germline V gene sequence: CDR1 LGHDT, CDR2 YNNKEL (reference sequence). V lost 4 bases to trimming and J lost 14 bases, with 17 bases between them. In DNA, the CDR3 is TGTGCCAGCAGCCCCCTTAGGGGGTTATGGACCTTC. Translating gives CASSPLRGLWTF.

V gene TRBV7-9 combines with J gene TRBJ2-5; no clear D gene. CDR1 and CDR2 from the germline V gene are SEHNR and FQNEAQ (reference sequence). The V end was cut by 5 bases, the J end by 5 bases, with 12 bases between. The CDR3 sequence is 13 residues long. The CDR3 DNA reads TGTGCCAGCAGCCCGGTCGTAGGGGAGACCCAGTACTTC. Its translation is CASSPVVGETQYF.

The rearrangement links TRBV7-8 to TRBJ2-7, with TRBD1 matching 7 bases. Germline values: CDR1 SGHVS, CDR2 FQNEAQ. CDR3 length equals 13 residues. V was clipped by 5 bases and J by 7 bases; unmatched bases: 8. CDR3 in amino acids: CASSLGTAGEQYF. In nucleotides, the CDR3 is TGTGCCAGCAGCCTAGGGACAGCTGGAGAGCAGTACTTC. The full variable domain, rest sourced from reference TRBV7-8 and TRBJ2-7, is GAGVSQSPRYKVAKRGQDVALRCDPISGHVSLFWYQQALGQGPEFLTYFQNEAQLDKSGLPSDRFFAERPEGSVSTLKIQRTQQEDSAVYLCASSLGTAGEQYFGPGTRLTVT.

The chain joins TRBV27 to TRBJ2-1, with TRBD2 identical over 11 bases. The CDR3 contains 16 residues. Germline CDR1 and CDR2: MNHEY and SMNVEV (reference sequence). The trim removed 6 bases at V and 5 bases at J, leaving 9 bases unmatched. In DNA, the CDR3 is TGTGCCAGCAGGGGACTAGCGGCTACCAAGAACAATGAGCAGTTCTTC. Its protein product is CASRGLAATKNNEQFF.

The CDR3 reads CASSFQRGKETQYF. Here the CDR3 DNA reads TGTGCCAGCAGCTTCCAGCGGGGGAAAGAGACCCAGTACTTC. J is TRBJ2-5 and V is TRBV7-2; 8 bases agree with TRBD2. Germline CDR1 and CDR2: SGHTA and FQGNSA. The CDR3 loop spans 14 amino acids. The V segment lost 3 bases and the J segment 3 bases; nucleotides outside the gene matches: 3. The entire variable domain, with the rest obtained from reference TRBV7-2 and TRBJ2-5, is as follows: GAGVSQSPSNKVTEKGKDVELRCDPISGHTALYWYRQSLGQGLEFLIYFQGNSAPDKSGLPSDRFSAERTGGSVSTLTIQRTQQEDSAVYLCASSFQRGKETQYFGPGTRLLVL.

V and J are TRBV7-6 and TRBJ1-1; TRBD1 matches 9 bases. V trimming: 5 bases; J trimming: 0 bases; junction bases outside the gene matches: 10. This CDR3 is built from 17 residues. Germline CDR1 is SGHVS and CDR2 is FNYEAQ. The CDR3 DNA sequence: TGTGCCAGCAGCCCCACCGGGGGGACAGGGCTGAACACTGAAGCTTTCTTT. Encoded protein: CASSPTGGTGLNTEAFF.

The V and J genes are TRBV2 and TRBJ1-2; 7 bases fit TRBD1. The V and J ends lost 2 bases and 8 bases, in that order; junction bases with no gene match: 5. Germline V gene lookup returns CDR1 SNHLY and CDR2 FYNNEI. This CDR3 has 13 residues. In DNA, the CDR3 is TGTGCCAGCAGTGAACAGGGGGACGGGGGCTACACCTTC. Amino acids: CASSEQGDGGYTF.

The genes are TRBV5-8 and TRBJ1-2; D ambiguous. Germline CDR1 SGHTS, CDR2 YDEGEE. Trimming took off 1 base at V and 12 bases at J, with 4 bases between the two ends. This CDR3 is 9 amino acids long. CDR3: CASSLRDTF. CDR3 nucleotide sequence: TGTGCCAGCAGCTTGAGGGACACCTTC.

This clone has only a few counts. The chain carries TRBV9 and TRBJ1-1; D perhaps matches TRBD1 (6 bases). The length of the CDR3 is 14 residues. Germline CDR1 reads SGDLS; CDR2 reads YYNGEE. V lost 0 bases and J lost 5, with 11 bases in between. Written as DNA, the CDR3 is TGTGCCAGCAGCGTAGGGCAGGGGATGACTGAAGCTTTCTTT. Amino acid sequence: CASSVGQGMTEAFF.

The chain joins TRBV30 to TRBJ2-6; D not certain. The CDR3 contains 15 residues. Trimming removed 5 bases at V and 2 bases at J, with 13 bases between. The germline gives CDR1 GTSNPN, CDR2 SVGIG (reference sequence). In DNA, the CDR3 is TGTGCCTGGTCCGACGGCGTCCCTGGGGCCAACGTCCTGACTTTC. Its translation: CAWSDGVPGANVLTF.